The 10 T cell receptor beta chains reported below all come from one sample, sequenced in a study of blood T cell repertoires in COVID-19. TCRdb keeps only in-frame clones here, not all; method: immunoSEQ multiplex PCR. The sample shows around 69,000 clones, roughly 76% of them seen only once. Sequencing was performed on peripheral blood. The source of these receptors is a woman aged 70-85 years with acute or convalescent COVID-19.

This clone was counted once. The chain recombines TRBV19 with TRBJ1-3; 8 bases agree with TRBD1. The CDR3 is 19 residues long. The V gene end was trimmed by 3 bases and the J gene end by 4 bases; junction bases not matched to a gene: 17. Germline V gene sequence: CDR1 LNHDA, CDR2 SQIVND (reference sequence). CDR3 coding DNA: TGTGCCAGTAGTATGTCCGTGCAGGGGGCCTGGGGAGGCGGAAACACCATATATTTT. Residues: CASSMSVQGAWGGGNTIYF.

V usage is TRBV7-3 and J usage is TRBJ2-2, with 9 bases that match TRBD1. The CDR3 runs 15 residues. Trimming cost V 5 bases and J 6 bases; bases outside gene matches: 7. Germline V gives CDR1 SGHTA, CDR2 FQGTGA. CDR3 in DNA: TGTGCCAGCAGCCGAGGACAGGGGTACGCCGGGGAGCTGTTTTTT. Its protein is CASSRGQGYAGELFF.

The gene calls are TRBV18 and TRBJ1-3; D is ambiguous. CDR1 is KGHSH and CDR2 is LQKENI in the germline V gene. This CDR3 is 16 amino acids long. The V gene lost 5 bases and the J gene lost 1 base, with 15 bases spanning the gap. This CDR3 is CASSSWTGVSGNTIYF. CDR3 nucleotides: TGTGCCAGCTCATCCTGGACGGGAGTATCTGGAAACACCATATATTTT.

This chain joins TRBV4-1 and TRBJ1-4; D might be TRBD1 (6 bases). Germline CDR1 is MGHRA and CDR2 is YSYEKL. This CDR3 has 14 amino acids. Trimming left V 4 bases short and J 8 bases short, with 14 bases between. The CDR3 DNA is TGCGCCAGCAGCCCAGGGGAAATTGGAGAAAAACTGTTTTTT. Its translation: CASSPGEIGEKLFF.

This clone was observed a few times. The chain joins TRBV29-1 to TRBJ1-2; D gene unclear. Germline values: CDR1 SQVTM, CDR2 ANQGSEA. Trimming cost V 1 base and J 8 bases, with 17 bases left between them. The CDR3 is 14 residues long. CDR3 nucleotide sequence: TGCAGCGTTGAAGCCCCATTTACCCCTATGGGCTACACCTTC. Translating gives CSVEAPFTPMGYTF.

The rearrangement uses TRBV11-3 and TRBJ1-4; unclear D gene. CDR1 and CDR2 (germline): SGHNT, YENEEA. With 2 bases removed from V and 4 bases from J, the gap between germline ends came to 8 bases. CDR3 size: 14 residues. The CDR3 here is CASSLRTYNEKLFF. The CDR3, as DNA: TGTGCCAGCAGCTTAAGGACTTATAATGAAAAACTGTTTTTT.

CDR3 sequence reads: CASSDTTGLAYEQYF. CDR3 coding DNA: TGTGCCAGCAGCGATACCACCGGACTAGCGTACGAGCAGTACTTC. This chain joins TRBV7-6 and TRBJ2-7, with TRBD2 matching over 9 bases. CDR1 is SGHVS and CDR2 is FNYEAQ in the germline V gene. CDR3 size: 15 residues. V was pared by 5 bases and J by 4 bases, with 9 bases of the junction left unmatched.

This clone has more than one count but fewer than ten. The chain joins TRBV29-1 to TRBJ1-1; D is uncertain. This CDR3 comprises 13 residues. Germline V CDR1 and CDR2: SQVTM, ANQGSEA. Trimming removed 5 bases from V and 3 bases from J, with 13 bases in between. As DNA, the CDR3 is TGCAGCGTTTTCCCTAGTGCGGACACTGAAGCTTTCTTT. Encoded protein: CSVFPSADTEAFF.

The rearrangement links TRBV2 to TRBJ1-1; D unclear. The germline gives CDR1 SNHLY, CDR2 FYNNEI. CDR3 size: 13 residues. V lost 7 bases and J 1 base, leaving 10 bases between the germline ends. The CDR3 DNA reads as TGTGCCAGCAAGAATGAGGGGAACACTGAAGCTTTCTTT. This codes for CASKNEGNTEAFF. Using reference TRBV2 and TRBJ1-1 for the parts outside the CDR3, the full variable domain is EPEVTQTPSHQVTQMGQEVILRCVPISNHLYFYWYRQILGQKVEFLVSFYNNEISEKSEIFDDQFSVERPDGSNFTLKIRSTKLEDSAMYFCASKNEGNTEAFFGQGTRLTVV.

V gene TRBV19 combines with J gene TRBJ2-1; 8 bases match TRBD2. The CDR3 has 14 residues. V was pared by 6 bases and J by 6 bases, with 7 bases of the junction left unmatched. Germline CDR1 is LNHDA and CDR2 is SQIVND (reference sequence). The CDR3 DNA follows: TGTGCCAGTAGGCAACCGGGACTAGTCAATGAGCAGTTCTTC. Translated: CASRQPGLVNEQFF.